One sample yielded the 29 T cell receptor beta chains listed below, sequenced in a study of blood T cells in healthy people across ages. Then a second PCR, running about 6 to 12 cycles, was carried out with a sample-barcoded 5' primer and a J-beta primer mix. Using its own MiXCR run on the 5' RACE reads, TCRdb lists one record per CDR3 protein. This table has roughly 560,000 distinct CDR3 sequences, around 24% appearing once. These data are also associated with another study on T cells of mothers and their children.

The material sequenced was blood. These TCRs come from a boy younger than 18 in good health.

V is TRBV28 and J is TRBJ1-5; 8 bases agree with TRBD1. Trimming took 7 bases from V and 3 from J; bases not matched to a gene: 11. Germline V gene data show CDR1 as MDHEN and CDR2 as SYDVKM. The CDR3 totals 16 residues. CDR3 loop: CASNFPDRANNQPQHF. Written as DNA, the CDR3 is TGTGCCAGCAATTTCCCGGACAGGGCCAACAATCAGCCCCAGCATTTT.

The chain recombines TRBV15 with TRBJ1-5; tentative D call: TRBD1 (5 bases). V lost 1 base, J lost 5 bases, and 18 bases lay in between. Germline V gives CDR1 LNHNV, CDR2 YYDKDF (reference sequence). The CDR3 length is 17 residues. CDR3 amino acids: CATSRGGTPGPDQPQHF. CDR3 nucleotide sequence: TGTGCCACCAGCAGAGGTGGGACTCCCGGTCCGGATCAGCCCCAGCATTTT.

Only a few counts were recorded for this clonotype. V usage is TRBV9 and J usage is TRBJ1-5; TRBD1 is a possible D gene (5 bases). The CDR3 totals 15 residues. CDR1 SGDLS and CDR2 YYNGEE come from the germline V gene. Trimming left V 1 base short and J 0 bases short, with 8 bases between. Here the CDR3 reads CASSVSGNSNQPQHF. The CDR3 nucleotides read TGTGCCAGCAGCGTATCAGGGAATAGCAATCAGCCCCAGCATTTT. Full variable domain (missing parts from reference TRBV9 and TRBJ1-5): DSGVTQTPKHLITATGQRVTLRCSPRSGDLSVYWYQQSLDQGLQFLIQYYNGEERAKGNILERFSAQQFPDLHSELNLSSLELGDSALYFCASSVSGNSNQPQHFGDGTRLSIL.

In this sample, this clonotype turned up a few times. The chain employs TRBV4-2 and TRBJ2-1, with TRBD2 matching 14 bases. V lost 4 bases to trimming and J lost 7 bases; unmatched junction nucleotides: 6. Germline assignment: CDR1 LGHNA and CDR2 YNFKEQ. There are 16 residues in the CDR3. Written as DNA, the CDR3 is TGTGCCAGCAGCCTCGTGACTAGCGGGAGGGGTAATGAGCAGTTCTTC. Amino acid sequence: CASSLVTSGRGNEQFF.

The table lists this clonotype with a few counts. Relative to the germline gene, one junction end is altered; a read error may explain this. The CDR3 protein is CASSYSTTFQETQYF. For the CDR3, the DNA is TGCGCCAGCAGTTACTCGACCACTTTCCAAGAGACCCAGTACTTC. The chain carries TRBV6-6 and TRBJ2-5; D uncertain. CDR1 and CDR2 (germline): MNHNY, SVGAGI (reference sequence). This CDR3 is built from 15 residues.

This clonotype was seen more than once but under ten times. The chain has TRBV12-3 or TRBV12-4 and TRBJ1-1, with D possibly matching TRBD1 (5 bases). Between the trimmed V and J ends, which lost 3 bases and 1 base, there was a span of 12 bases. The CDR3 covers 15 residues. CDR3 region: CASSFIPDRNTEAFF. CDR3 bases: TGTGCCAGCAGTTTTATTCCCGACAGGAACACTGAAGCTTTCTTT.

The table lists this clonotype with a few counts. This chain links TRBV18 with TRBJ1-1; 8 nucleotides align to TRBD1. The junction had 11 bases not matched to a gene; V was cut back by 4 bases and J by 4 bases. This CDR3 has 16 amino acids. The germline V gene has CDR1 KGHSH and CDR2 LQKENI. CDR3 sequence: CASSLWTGRAGTEAFF. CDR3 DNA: TGTGCCAGCTCACTTTGGACAGGGCGGGCGGGCACTGAAGCTTTCTTT.

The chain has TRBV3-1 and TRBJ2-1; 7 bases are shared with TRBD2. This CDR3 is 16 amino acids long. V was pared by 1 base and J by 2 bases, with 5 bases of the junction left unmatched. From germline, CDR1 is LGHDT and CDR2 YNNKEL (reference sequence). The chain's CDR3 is CASSQGQLAPYNEQFF. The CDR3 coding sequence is TGTGCCAGCAGCCAAGGCCAACTAGCGCCCTACAATGAGCAGTTCTTC.

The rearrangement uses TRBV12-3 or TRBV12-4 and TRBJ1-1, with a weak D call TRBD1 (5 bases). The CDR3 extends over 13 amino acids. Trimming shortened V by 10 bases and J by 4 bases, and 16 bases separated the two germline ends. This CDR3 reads CATPGVGSTEAFF. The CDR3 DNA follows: TGTGCCACCCCGGGGGTGGGATCCACTGAAGCTTTCTTT.

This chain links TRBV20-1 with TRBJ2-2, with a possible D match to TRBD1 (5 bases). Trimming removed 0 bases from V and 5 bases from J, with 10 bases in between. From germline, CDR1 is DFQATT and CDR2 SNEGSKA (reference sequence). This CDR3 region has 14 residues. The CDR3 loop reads CSARDVAGTGELFF. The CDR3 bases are TGCAGTGCTAGAGATGTGGCAGGGACCGGGGAGCTGTTTTTT.

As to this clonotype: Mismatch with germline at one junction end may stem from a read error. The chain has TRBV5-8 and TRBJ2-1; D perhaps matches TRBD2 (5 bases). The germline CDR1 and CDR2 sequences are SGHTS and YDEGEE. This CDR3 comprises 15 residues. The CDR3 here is CASRDSRVAYNKQFF. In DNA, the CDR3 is TGTGCCAGCAGGGACTCCCGGGTGGCCTACAATAAGCAGTTCTTC.

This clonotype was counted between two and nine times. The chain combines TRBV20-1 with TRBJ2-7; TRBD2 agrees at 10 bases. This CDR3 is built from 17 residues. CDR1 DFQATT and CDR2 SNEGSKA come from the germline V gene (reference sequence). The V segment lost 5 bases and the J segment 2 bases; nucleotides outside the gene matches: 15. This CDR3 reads CSAGGAGGLAETYEQYF. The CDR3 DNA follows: TGCAGTGCTGGAGGCGCTGGAGGACTAGCGGAAACCTACGAGCAGTACTTC.

The CDR3 nucleotides read TGTGCCAGCAGCTCTTCACAGGAGGGTCAGCCCCAGCATTTT. It translates to CASSSSQEGQPQHF. This chain joins TRBV5-6 and TRBJ1-5; maybe TRBD1 (5 bases). This CDR3 is 14 amino acids long. Germline CDR1 reads SGHDT; CDR2 reads YYEEEE. Between the trimmed V and J ends, which lost 3 bases and 6 bases, there was a span of 13 bases. Full variable domain (remainder filled in from reference TRBV5-6 and TRBJ1-5): DAGVTQSPTHLIKTRGQQVTLRCSPKSGHDTVSWYQQALGQGPQFIFQYYEEEERQRGNFPDRFSGHQFPNYSSELNVNALLLGDSALYLCASSSSQEGQPQHFGDGTRLSIL.

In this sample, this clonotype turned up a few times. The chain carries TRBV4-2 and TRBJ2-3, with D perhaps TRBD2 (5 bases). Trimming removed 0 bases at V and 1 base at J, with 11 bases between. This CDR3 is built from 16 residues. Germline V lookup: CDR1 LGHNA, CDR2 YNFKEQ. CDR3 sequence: CASSQEGGGGTDTQYF. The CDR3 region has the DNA TGTGCCAGCAGCCAAGAGGGTGGAGGAGGCACAGATACGCAGTATTTT.

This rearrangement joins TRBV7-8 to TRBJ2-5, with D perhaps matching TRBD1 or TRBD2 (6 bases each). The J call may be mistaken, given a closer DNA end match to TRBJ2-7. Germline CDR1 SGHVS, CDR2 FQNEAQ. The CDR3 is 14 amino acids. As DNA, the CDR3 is TGTGCCAGCAGCCAAGGGGGGCTTTTCTACGAGCAGTACTTC. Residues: CASSQGGLFYEQYF.

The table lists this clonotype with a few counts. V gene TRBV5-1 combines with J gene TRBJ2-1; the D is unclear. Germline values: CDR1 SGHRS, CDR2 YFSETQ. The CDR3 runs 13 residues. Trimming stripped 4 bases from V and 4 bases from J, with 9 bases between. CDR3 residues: CASSIDGYNEQFF. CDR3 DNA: TGCGCCAGCAGCATAGACGGTTACAATGAGCAGTTCTTC.

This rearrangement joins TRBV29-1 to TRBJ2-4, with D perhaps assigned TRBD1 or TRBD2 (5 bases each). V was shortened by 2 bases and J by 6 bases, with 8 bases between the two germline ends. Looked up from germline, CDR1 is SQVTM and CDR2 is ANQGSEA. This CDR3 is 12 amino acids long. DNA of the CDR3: TGCAGCGTTGAATTGGGGGTAAACATTCAGTACTTC. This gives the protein CSVELGVNIQYF.

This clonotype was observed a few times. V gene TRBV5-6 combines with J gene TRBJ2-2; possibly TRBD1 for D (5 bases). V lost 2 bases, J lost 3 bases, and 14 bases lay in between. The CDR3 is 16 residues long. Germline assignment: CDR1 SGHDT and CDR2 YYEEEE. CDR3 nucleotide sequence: TGTGCCAGCAGCTTCGTTACAGGATTGGACACCGGGGAGCTGTTTTTT. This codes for CASSFVTGLDTGELFF.

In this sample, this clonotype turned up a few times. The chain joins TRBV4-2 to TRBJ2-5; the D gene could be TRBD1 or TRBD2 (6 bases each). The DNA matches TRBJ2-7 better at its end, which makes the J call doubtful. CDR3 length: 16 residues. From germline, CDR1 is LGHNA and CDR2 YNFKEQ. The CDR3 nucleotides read TGTGCCAGCAGCCAAGATCGGGGGCTGCCCTCCTACGAGCAGTACTTC. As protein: CASSQDRGLPSYEQYF.

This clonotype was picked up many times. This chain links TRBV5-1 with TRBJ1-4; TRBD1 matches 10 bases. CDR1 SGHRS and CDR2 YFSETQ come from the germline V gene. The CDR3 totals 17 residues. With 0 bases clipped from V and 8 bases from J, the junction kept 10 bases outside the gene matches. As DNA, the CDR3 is TGCGCCAGCAGCTTGGCAGGGACAGGGGAATACGGGGAAAAACTGTTTTTT. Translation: CASSLAGTGEYGEKLFF.

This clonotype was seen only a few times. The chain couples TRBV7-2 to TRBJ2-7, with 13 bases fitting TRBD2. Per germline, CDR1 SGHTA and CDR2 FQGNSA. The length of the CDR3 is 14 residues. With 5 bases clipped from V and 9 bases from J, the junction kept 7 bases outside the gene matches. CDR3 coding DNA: TGTGCCAGCAGCCTAGGGACTAGCGGGATTTCGCAGTACTTC. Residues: CASSLGTSGISQYF.

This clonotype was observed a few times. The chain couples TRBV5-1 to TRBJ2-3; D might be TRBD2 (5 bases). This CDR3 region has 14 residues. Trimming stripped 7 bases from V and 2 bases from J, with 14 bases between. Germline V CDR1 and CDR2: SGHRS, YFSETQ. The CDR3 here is CASLDRGATDTQYF. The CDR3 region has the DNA TGCGCCAGCCTCGACCGGGGAGCCACAGATACGCAGTATTTT.

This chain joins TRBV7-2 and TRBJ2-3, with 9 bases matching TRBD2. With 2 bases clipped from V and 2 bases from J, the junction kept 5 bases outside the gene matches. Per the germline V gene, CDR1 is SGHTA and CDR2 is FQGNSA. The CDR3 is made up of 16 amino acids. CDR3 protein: CASSLWRGGDTDTQYF. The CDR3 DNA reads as TGTGCCAGCAGCTTATGGCGGGGGGGCGACACAGATACGCAGTATTTT.

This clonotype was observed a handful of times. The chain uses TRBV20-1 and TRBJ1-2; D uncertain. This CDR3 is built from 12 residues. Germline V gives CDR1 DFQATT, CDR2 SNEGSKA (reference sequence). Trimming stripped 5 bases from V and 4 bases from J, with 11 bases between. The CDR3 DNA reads TGCAGTGCTCCTCCCAGCACCTATGGCTACACCTTC. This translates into CSAPPSTYGYTF.

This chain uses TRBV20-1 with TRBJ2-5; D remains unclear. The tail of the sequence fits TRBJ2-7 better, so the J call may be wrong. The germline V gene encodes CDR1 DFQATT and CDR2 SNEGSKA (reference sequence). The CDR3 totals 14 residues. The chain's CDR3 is CSGRIGVSPYEQYF. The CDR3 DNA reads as TGCAGTGGGCGGATAGGTGTATCCCCCTACGAGCAGTACTTC.

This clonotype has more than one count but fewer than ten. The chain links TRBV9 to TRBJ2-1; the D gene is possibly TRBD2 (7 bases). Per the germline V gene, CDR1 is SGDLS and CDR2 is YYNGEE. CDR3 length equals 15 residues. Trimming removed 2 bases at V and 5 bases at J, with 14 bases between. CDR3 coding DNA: TGTGCCAGCAGCGTTGGGGGGGCCCACGACAATGAGCAGTTCTTC. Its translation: CASSVGGAHDNEQFF.

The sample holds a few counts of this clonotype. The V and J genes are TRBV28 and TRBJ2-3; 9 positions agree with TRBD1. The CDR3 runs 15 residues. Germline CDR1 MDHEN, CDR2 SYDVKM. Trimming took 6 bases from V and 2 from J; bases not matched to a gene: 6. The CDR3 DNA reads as TGTGCCAGCAGGGGTGGGACAGGGTTCACAGATACGCAGTATTTT. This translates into CASRGGTGFTDTQYF.

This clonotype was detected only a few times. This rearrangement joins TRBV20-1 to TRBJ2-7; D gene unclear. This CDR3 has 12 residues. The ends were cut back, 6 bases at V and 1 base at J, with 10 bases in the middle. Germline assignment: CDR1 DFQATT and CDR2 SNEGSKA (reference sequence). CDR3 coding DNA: TGCAGTGCCCGGTTGGAATCCTACGAGCAGTACTTC. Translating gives CSARLESYEQYF.

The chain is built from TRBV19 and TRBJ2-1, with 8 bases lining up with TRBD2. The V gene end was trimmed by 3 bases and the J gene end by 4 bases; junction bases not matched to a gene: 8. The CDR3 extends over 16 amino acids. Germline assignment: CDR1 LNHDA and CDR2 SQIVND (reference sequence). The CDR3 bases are TGTGCCAGTAGTATCGCCCTGGCGGGAGGTTACAATGAGCAGTTCTTC. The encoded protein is CASSIALAGGYNEQFF.